This paragraph reports one TCR beta chain. No antigen is known for it. This CDR3 contains 20 residues. Each TCR library used about 3,200 ng of total RNA. Addition of UMIs with a 6-nucleotide sample barcode was achieved by template switching. For each CDR3 protein, TCRdb gives one entry from its re-call of the 5' RACE reads, without DNA. The clone table shows some 99,000 distinct CDR3 sequences, with the ten largest holding 12%. The record originates from a study of monozygotic twins with inflammatory bowel disease. Notes on the study in general: No single strong signal or clonotype associated with IBD was supported. Versus healthy twins, IBD patients showed fewer clonotypes shared with others, especially with disease activity.

This receptor was taken from a human donor with ulcerative colitis or Crohn's disease, or a healthy co-twin of an affected twin (not recorded which). The chain combines TRBV21-1 with TRBJ1-6; TCRdb picks TRBD1, but there is no DNA to check that call. TRBV21-1 is described as a pseudogene. Sequenced input: blood. CDR3 sequence: CASSKGPQIPGRSYNSPLHF.